The 8 T cell receptor beta chains below all came from one sample that was sequenced in a study of T cell repertoires in cytomegalovirus infection. Using its own MiXCR run on the reads, TCRdb lists one record per CDR3 protein. The data contain roughly 500,000 distinct CDR3 sequences, 15% to 20% of them singletons. Input material: CD8+ T cells from PBMCs. The source of these receptors is a human donor in good health (CMV status not recorded). Some clones in this sample may be carry-over from other donors' samples.

Notes on this clonotype: Possible read error: a much larger clone is one base away. It is likely a read error, because the conserved phenylalanine at the end of the CDR3 is missing. The genes are TRBV27 and TRBJ2-7; tentative D call: TRBD1 (6 bases). The CDR3 sequence is 13 residues long. V was pared by 1 base and J by 7 bases, with 11 bases between. Germline V gene sequence: CDR1 MNHEY, CDR2 SMNVEV (reference sequence). CDR3 DNA sequence: TGTGCCAGCAGTTTATTGGTCACAGGGGAGCAGTACTTA. Translation: CASSLLVTGEQYL.

Worth noting for this clonotype: The junction departs from the called germline gene at one end, perhaps through a read error. The chain couples TRBV7-7 to TRBJ2-3, with D uncertain. The germline V gene encodes CDR1 SSHAT and CDR2 FNYEAQ (reference sequence). The CDR3 extends over 14 amino acids. CDR3 residues: CASSPHVFLDKQYF. The CDR3 region has the DNA TGTGCCAGCAGCCCCCATGTTTTTTTAGATAAGCAGTATTTT.

This clonotype was counted a few times. V is TRBV7-9 and J is TRBJ2-7; D is uncertain. Germline lookup yields CDR1 SEHNR and CDR2 FQNEAQ (reference sequence). V was pared by 4 bases and J by 1 base, with 11 bases between. This CDR3 has 14 amino acids. CDR3 region: CASSSPSSSYEQYF. As DNA, the CDR3 is TGTGCCAGCAGCTCCCCAAGTAGTTCCTACGAGCAGTACTTC.

This clonotype has a count of ten or more. The rearrangement links TRBV5-1 to TRBJ1-1; D uncertain. Germline-derived CDR1 and CDR2 are SGHRS and YFSETQ. Trimming left V 0 bases short and J 2 bases short, with 17 bases between. There are 17 residues in the CDR3. The CDR3: CASSLAALGHFNTEAFF. CDR3 in DNA: TGCGCCAGCAGCTTGGCCGCGCTGGGCCACTTCAACACTGAAGCTTTCTTT. Full variable domain (rest looked up from reference TRBV5-1 and TRBJ1-1): KAGVTQTPRYLIKTRGQQVTLSCSPISGHRSVSWYQQTPGQGLQFLFEYFSETQRNKGNFPGRFSGRQFSNSRSEMNVSTLELGDSALYLCASSLAALGHFNTEAFFGQGTRLTVV.

The gene calls are TRBV5-4 and TRBJ2-7; D remains ambiguous. The CDR3 sequence is 15 residues long. Looked up from germline, CDR1 is SGHNT and CDR2 is YYREEE (reference sequence). V lost 4 bases to trimming and J lost 2 bases, with 16 bases between them. The CDR3 coding sequence is TGTGCCAGCAGCCCCGGGTGGCAGACACCCTACGAGCAGTACTTC. Translated: CASSPGWQTPYEQYF.

This clonotype showed up many times. This sequence joins TRBV27 and TRBJ2-3, with D possibly being TRBD1 (5 bases). The CDR3 loop spans 16 amino acids. Germline CDR1 is MNHEY and CDR2 is SMNVEV (reference sequence). V was trimmed by 6 bases and J by 5 bases, leaving 21 bases between them. The CDR3 loop reads CASSPLRGQGEDTQYF. In nucleotides, the CDR3 is TGTGCCAGCAGCCCCTTACGCGGCCAGGGTGAAGATACGCAGTATTTT.

The chain joins TRBV5-4 to TRBJ1-5; tentative D call: TRBD1 (6 bases). V dropped 4 bases and J dropped 7 bases, with 15 bases sitting between them. The CDR3 runs 14 residues. Per germline, CDR1 SGHNT and CDR2 YYREEE (reference sequence). CDR3 loop: CASSQRGTGQPQHF. Written as DNA, the CDR3 is TGTGCCAGCAGCCAGAGGGGGACGGGCCAGCCCCAGCATTTT.

Many counts were recorded for this clonotype. A junction end diverges from the germline sequence, so it may reflect a read error. The chain employs TRBV6-5 and TRBJ2-1; D gene ambiguous. From germline, CDR1 is MNHEY and CDR2 SVGAGI. This CDR3 has 17 residues. Written as DNA, the CDR3 is TGTGCCAGCAGCTACTTTCGGTCCCCGGGCGGAATGGCTGAGCAGTTCTTC. Encoded protein: CASSYFRSPGGMAEQFF.